These 9 T cell receptor beta chains share one sample of origin, sequenced in a study of T cell responses to AZD1222 COVID-19 vaccine. Produced via immunoSEQ multiplex PCR; TCRdb's table is partial and in-frame only. The table lists 100,000 to 120,000 clones, around 92% of them singletons. The sample consisted of peripheral blood, taken on day 0 of AZD1222 vaccination. Receptor source: an adult in good health.

This sequence joins TRBV28 and TRBJ1-5, with 9 positions matching TRBD1. With 7 bases clipped from V and 7 bases from J, the junction kept 8 bases outside the gene matches. The CDR3 spans 14 residues. CDR1 MDHEN and CDR2 SYDVKM come from the germline V gene. DNA for the CDR3: TGTGCCAGCACCACAGGGGGCCGAGGCCAGCCCCAGCATTTT. Its translation: CASTTGGRGQPQHF.

This chain uses TRBV14 with TRBJ1-5; D might be TRBD1 (5 bases). V shed 1 base and J shed 0 bases, with 16 bases lying between them. The V gene's germline CDR1 is SGHDN and CDR2 FVKESK. The CDR3 loop spans 18 amino acids. In DNA, the CDR3 is TGTGCCAGCAGCCAAGGGAGGCGGGACGTTTGTAGCAATCAGCCCCAGCATTTT. The encoded protein is CASSQGRRDVCSNQPQHF.

This chain links TRBV7-8 with TRBJ1-6; no clear D gene. CDR3 length equals 15 residues. CDR1 and CDR2 from the germline V gene are SGHVS and FQNEAQ. V lost 5 bases and J lost 0, with 8 bases in between. CDR3 bases: TGTGCCAGCAGCGAGGGTAGCTCCTATAATTCACCCCTCCACTTT. Translated: CASSEGSSYNSPLHF.

This chain links TRBV4-2 with TRBJ2-5; 13 positions agree with TRBD2. The germline V gene has CDR1 LGHNA and CDR2 YNFKEQ. There are 17 residues in the CDR3. Unmatched junction bases numbered 7, after V lost 0 bases and J lost 6 bases. CDR3 amino acids: CASSQDLRLAGGKTQYF. In DNA, the CDR3 is TGTGCCAGCAGCCAAGACCTGAGACTAGCGGGGGGAAAGACCCAGTACTTC.

The CDR3 is CASSLAGQGATEAFF. Here the CDR3 DNA reads TGCGCCAGCAGCTTGGCGGGACAGGGGGCCACTGAAGCTTTCTTT. The J gene is TRBJ1-1, the V gene TRBV5-1; TRBD1 matches at 12 bases. CDR3 size: 15 residues. Germline CDR1 and CDR2: SGHRS and YFSETQ. The V segment lost 0 bases and the J segment 4 bases; nucleotides outside the gene matches: 1. Drawing the rest from reference TRBV5-1 and TRBJ1-1, the complete variable domain is KAGVTQTPRYLIKTRGQQVTLSCSPISGHRSVSWYQQTPGQGLQFLFEYFSETQRNKGNFPGRFSGRQFSNSRSEMNVSTLELGDSALYLCASSLAGQGATEAFFGQGTRLTVV.

The chain employs TRBV2 and TRBJ2-7; D might be TRBD1 (6 bases). Germline V gives CDR1 SNHLY, CDR2 FYNNEI. This CDR3 contains 12 residues. V shed 5 bases and J shed 9 bases, with 14 bases lying between them. This CDR3 is CASSTGQLGQYF. For the CDR3, the DNA is TGTGCCAGCAGTACGGGACAACTCGGGCAGTACTTC.

The genes are TRBV7-3 and TRBJ1-1; D possibly corresponds to TRBD1 (6 bases). The ends were cut back, 3 bases at V and 2 bases at J, with 7 bases in the middle. This CDR3 is 13 amino acids long. CDR1 SGHTA and CDR2 FQGTGA come from the germline V gene. The CDR3 sequence: CASSFRGNTEAFF. CDR3 DNA sequence: TGTGCCAGCAGCTTCAGGGGAAACACTGAAGCTTTCTTT.

The chain recombines TRBV7-8 with TRBJ2-1; D may be TRBD1 (6 bases). Germline assignment: CDR1 SGHVS and CDR2 FQNEAQ. The CDR3 sequence is 14 residues long. Trimming cost V 4 bases and J 5 bases, with 12 bases left between them. CDR3 nucleotide sequence: TGTGCCAGCAGCTCCCCGGACAGCCACAATGAGCAGTTCTTC. This gives the protein CASSSPDSHNEQFF.

The chain recombines TRBV10-3 with TRBJ1-2; D gene unclear. Trimming took off 2 bases at V and 9 bases at J, with 19 bases between the two ends. The germline CDR1 and CDR2 sequences are ENHRY and SYGVKD. The CDR3 covers 15 residues. The CDR3 nucleotides are TGTGCCATCAGTGAGGCAATCGGCGTTTTTCTTCGCTACACCTTC. It is translated as CAISEAIGVFLRYTF.